Listed here are 4 T cell receptor beta chains from one sample, sequenced in a study of OX40 agonist ivuxolimab in advanced cancers. Repertoires were generated with immunoSEQ multiplex PCR, while TCRdb's copy carries only in-frame clones and drops some. The sample shows some 74,000 clones, 86% of them seen only once. Sample: CD4+ or CD8+ T cells sorted from blood, taken in a trial of the OX40 agonist ivuxolimab. Receptors originate from an adult with an advanced solid tumor such as melanoma, head and neck, liver or kidney cancer.

This clone was found once. V gene TRBV6-6 combines with J gene TRBJ2-1; TRBD2 is a possible D gene (5 bases). Germline V lookup: CDR1 MNHNY, CDR2 SVGAGI (reference sequence). Deletions cut 4 bases from V and 10 bases from J, with 14 bases between. CDR3 length: 13 amino acids. The CDR3 reads CASSSRGALEQFF. The DNA for the CDR3 is TGTGCCAGCAGTTCCCGGGGAGCCCTGGAGCAGTTCTTC.

This chain joins TRBV7-9 and TRBJ2-2, with 10 bases aligning to TRBD2. The CDR3 has 18 residues. Germline CDR1 SEHNR, CDR2 FQNEAQ (reference sequence). V shed 5 bases, J shed 4 bases, and the junction held 13 bases outside the gene matches. The DNA for the CDR3 is TGTGCCAGCAGCCCCTACCGGCCACTAGCGGGAAGCACCGGGGAGCTGTTTTTT. Encoded protein: CASSPYRPLAGSTGELFF.

The J gene is TRBJ1-6, the V gene TRBV7-3; 9 bases fit TRBD1. CDR1 and CDR2 from the germline V gene are SGHTA and FQGTGA. There are 16 residues in the CDR3. J was trimmed by 1 base and V by 5 bases; bases with no gene match: 3. The CDR3 sequence: CASSQGQGSYNSPLHF. For the CDR3, the DNA is TGTGCCAGCAGCCAGGGACAGGGTTCCTATAATTCACCCCTCCACTTT.

This sequence joins TRBV6-4 and TRBJ1-4; 8 nucleotides match TRBD1. Trimming cost V 2 bases and J 1 base; bases outside gene matches: 6. The germline CDR1 and CDR2 sequences are MRHNA and SNTAGT. This CDR3 has 17 residues. The CDR3 nucleotides read TGTGCCAGCAGTGACACCGGACAGGGCCGAACTAATGAAAAACTGTTTTTT. Translating gives CASSDTGQGRTNEKLFF.